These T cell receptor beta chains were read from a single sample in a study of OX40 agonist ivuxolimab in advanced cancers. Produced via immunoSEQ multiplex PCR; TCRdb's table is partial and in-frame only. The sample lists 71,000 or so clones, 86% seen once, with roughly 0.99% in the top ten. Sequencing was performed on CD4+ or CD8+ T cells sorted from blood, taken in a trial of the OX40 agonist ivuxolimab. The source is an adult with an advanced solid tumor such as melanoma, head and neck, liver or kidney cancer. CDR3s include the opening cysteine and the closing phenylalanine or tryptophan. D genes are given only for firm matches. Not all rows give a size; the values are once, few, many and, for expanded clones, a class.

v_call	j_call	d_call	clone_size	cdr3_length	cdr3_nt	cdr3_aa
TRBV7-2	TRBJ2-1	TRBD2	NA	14	TGTGCCAGCAGCTTTGGGCGGGGGTACAATGAGCAGTTCTTC	CASSFGRGYNEQFF
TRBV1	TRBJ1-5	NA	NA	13	TGCACCACAGCCTCCACTCACAATCAGCCCCAGCATTTT	CTTASTHNQPQHF
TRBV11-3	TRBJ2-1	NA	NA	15	TGTGCCAGCAGCCGGCGGAGGATCTCCTACAATGAGCAGTTCTTC	CASSRRRISYNEQFF
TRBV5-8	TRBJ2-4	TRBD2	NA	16	TGTGCCAGCAGGGGACTAGCGGAAATAGCCAAAAACATTCAGTACTTC	CASRGLAEIAKNIQYF
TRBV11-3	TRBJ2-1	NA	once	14	TGTGCCAGCAGCTTAGTCCAGGAGAACAATGAGCAGTTCTTC	CASSLVQENNEQFF
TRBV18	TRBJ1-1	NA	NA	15	TGTGCCAGCTCACGATCGAGGGGGGTGAACACTGAAGCTTTCTTT	CASSRSRGVNTEAFF
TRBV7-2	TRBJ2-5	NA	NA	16	TGTGCCAGCAGCCCGGGGGTCTCTATAAATCAAGAGACCCAGTACTTC	CASSPGVSINQETQYF
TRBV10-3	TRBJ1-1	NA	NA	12	TGTGCCATCAGTGAGGGCACAGGTGAAGCTTTCTTT	CAISEGTGEAFF
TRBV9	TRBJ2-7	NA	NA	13	TGTGCCAGCAGCGTAGCGGTCTCCTACGAGCAGTACTTC	CASSVAVSYEQYF
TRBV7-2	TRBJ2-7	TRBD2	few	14	TGTGCCAGCAGCTTAGGACTAGCGGGACCTGAGCAGTACTTC	CASSLGLAGPEQYF
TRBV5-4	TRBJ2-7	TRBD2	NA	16	TGTGCCAGCAGCAGAGCGACTAGCGGGAGGGCCTACGAGCAGTACTTC	CASSRATSGRAYEQYF
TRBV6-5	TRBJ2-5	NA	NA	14	TGTGCCAGCAGTTACTCGAACAGACAAGAGACCCAGTACTTC	CASSYSNRQETQYF
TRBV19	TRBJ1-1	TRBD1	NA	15	TGTGCCAGTAGTAGAATGAGACAGGGGAACACTGAAGCTTTCTTT	CASSRMRQGNTEAFF
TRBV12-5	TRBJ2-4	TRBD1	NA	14	TGTGCTAGCAGTCTTGGGACAGGAGAAAACATTCAGTACTTC	CASSLGTGENIQYF
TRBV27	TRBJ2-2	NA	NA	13	TGTGCCAGCAGTTTGGGGGGCGCGGGGGAGCTGTTTTTT	CASSLGGAGELFF
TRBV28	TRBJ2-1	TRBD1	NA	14	TGTGCCAGCAGGGACAGGGGGAGATACAATGAGCAGTTCTTC	CASRDRGRYNEQFF
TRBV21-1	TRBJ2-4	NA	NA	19	TGTGCCAGCAGCAAATCAGGACAGGCATCTCAGCTAGCCAAAAACATTCAGTACTTC	CASSKSGQASQLAKNIQYF
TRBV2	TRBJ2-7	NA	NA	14	TGTGCCAGCAGTGTCCGGACTTACTCCTACGAGCAGTACTTC	CASSVRTYSYEQYF
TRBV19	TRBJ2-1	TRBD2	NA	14	TGTGCCAGTAGCCTAGCGGGAGGGAGAGTTGAGCAGTTCTTC	CASSLAGGRVEQFF
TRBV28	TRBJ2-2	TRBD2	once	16	TGTGCCAGCAGTTTATACGGGAGGTGGAGCACCGGGGAGCTGTTTTTT	CASSLYGRWSTGELFF
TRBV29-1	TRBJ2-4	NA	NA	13	TGCAGCGGGGCCTTTAGCGTCAAAAACATTCAGTACTTC	CSGAFSVKNIQYF
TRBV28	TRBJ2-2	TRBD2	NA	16	TGTGCCAGCATCGATATAGCGGGAGGGGACACCGGGGAGCTGTTTTTT	CASIDIAGGDTGELFF
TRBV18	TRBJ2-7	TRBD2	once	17	TGTGCCAGCTCACCAGGGACTAGCGGGAGTGGAAGGTACGAGCAGTACTTC	CASSPGTSGSGRYEQYF
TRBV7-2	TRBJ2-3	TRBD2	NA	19	TGTGCCAGCAGCTTCGGGACTAGCGGGACGGGGGGTAGCACAGATACGCAGTATTTT	CASSFGTSGTGGSTDTQYF
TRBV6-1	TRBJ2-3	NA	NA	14	TGTGCCAGTTCGACTGATCCAAGCACAGATACGCAGTATTTT	CASSTDPSTDTQYF
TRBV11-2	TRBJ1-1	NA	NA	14	TGTGCCAGCAGCTTAACGGGCCAGAACACTGAAGCTTTCTTT	CASSLTGQNTEAFF
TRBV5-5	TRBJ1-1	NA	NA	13	TGTGCCAGCAGCCCGCCAATAGCACCTGCGGCTTTCTTT	CASSPPIAPAAFF
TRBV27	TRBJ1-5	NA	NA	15	TGTGCCAGCAGCCCTAAAGGAGGTCTAAGCCCGGGCCAGCATTTT	CASSPKGGLSPGQHF
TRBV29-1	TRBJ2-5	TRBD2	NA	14	TGCAGCGTTGTAGGGGCTAGCGGCCAAGAGACCCAGTACTTC	CSVVGASGQETQYF
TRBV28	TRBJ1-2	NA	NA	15	TGTGCCAGCAGTTCCGGTTCTCAGGGAAGAAGCGGCTACACCTTC	CASSSGSQGRSGYTF
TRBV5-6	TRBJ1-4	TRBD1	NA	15	TGTGCCAGCAGCACACAGGGGGCGGCTAATGAAAAACTGTTTTTT	CASSTQGAANEKLFF
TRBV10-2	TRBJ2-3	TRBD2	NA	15	TGCGCCAGCAGGGACCTAGCGGAGAGCACAGATACGCAGTATTTT	CASRDLAESTDTQYF
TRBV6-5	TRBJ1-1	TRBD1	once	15	TGTGCCAGCAGTCGTCCGACAGGGCAAGGAACTGAAGCTTTCTTT	CASSRPTGQGTEAFF
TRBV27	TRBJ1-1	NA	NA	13	TGTGCCAGCAGTTTTAGGCACCAGGGGCAAGCTTTCTTT	CASSFRHQGQAFF
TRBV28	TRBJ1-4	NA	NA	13	TGTGCCAGCATGGCAGGGCTTAATGAAAAACTGTTTTTT	CASMAGLNEKLFF
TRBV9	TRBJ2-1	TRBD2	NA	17	TGTGCCAGCAGCGTAGGCGGGCTAGCGGGAGGGCCTAGTGAGCAGTTCTTC	CASSVGGLAGGPSEQFF
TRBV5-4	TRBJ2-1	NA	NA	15	TGTGCCAGCCGCACTAACAGCGGGCCTTACAATGAGCAGTTCTTC	CASRTNSGPYNEQFF
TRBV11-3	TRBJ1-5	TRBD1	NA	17	TGTGCCAGCAGCTTCCCCCGGGACAGAGATAGCAATCAGCCCCAGCATTTT	CASSFPRDRDSNQPQHF
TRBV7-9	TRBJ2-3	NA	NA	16	TGTGCCAGCAGCTTTAGTCGGGACCGCAACACAGATACGCAGTATTTT	CASSFSRDRNTDTQYF
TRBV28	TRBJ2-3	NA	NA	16	TGTGCCAGCAGTCCCGTTAGAGCGGCGGGGTCAGATACGCAGTATTTT	CASSPVRAAGSDTQYF
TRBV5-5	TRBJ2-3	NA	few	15	TGTGCCAGCAGCTTGGTTCCCGGCAGCACAGATACGCAGTATTTT	CASSLVPGSTDTQYF